Below, one T cell receptor beta chain is given with its context. Its antigen is unidentified. These data are taken from a study of cytomegalovirus exposure and HLA in healthy donors. The overall study: The 120 validation repertoires were produced on the same platform as the 650 to 800 repertoires of the first cohort. This was reported in a later analysis.

Produced via immunoSEQ multiplex PCR; TCRdb's table is partial and in-frame only. The repertoire consists of under 300,000 clones, with around 87% occurring once and the leading ten covering 0.35% to 0.45%. Overall study results and limits: Some TCR beta chains (over 150 of them) were listed as cytomegalovirus-associated. In the 120 validation repertoires, roughly 94% of cluster scores exceeded 0, per a later analysis.

V shed 5 bases and J shed 4 bases, with 20 bases lying between them. The CDR3 has 16 residues. Germline V lookup: CDR1 SGHVS, CDR2 FQNEAQ. The source material was PBMCs. This sequence originates from a woman under 30 in good health and CMV-seronegative. J is TRBJ1-2 and V is TRBV7-8; a possible D gene is TRBD1 (5 bases). The CDR3 here is CASSRGGVGEGYGYTF. CDR3 nucleotide sequence: TGTGCCAGCAGCCGGGGCGGGGTGGGGGAAGGCTATGGCTACACCTTC.